This TCR beta chain was recovered during a study of pediatric ulcerative colitis. This was a survey-level run. Using immunoSEQ multiplex PCR, the repertoire was profiled, and TCRdb retains in-frame clones only, with some absent. This table holds roughly 70,000 clones, roughly 90% found once. The V gene's germline CDR1 is KGHSH and CDR2 LQKENI. The CDR3 is 14 residues long. Trimming removed 2 bases from V and 6 bases from J; junction bases left unmatched: 6. The chain links TRBV18 to TRBJ2-7, with TRBD2 identical over 8 bases. Material: blood. This TCR derives from a boy between 10 and 17 years old with severe ulcerative colitis. The CDR3 nucleotides read TGTGCCAGCTCACCATTCGGGACTAGTTCCGAGCAGTACTTC. Residues: CASSPFGTSSEQYF.